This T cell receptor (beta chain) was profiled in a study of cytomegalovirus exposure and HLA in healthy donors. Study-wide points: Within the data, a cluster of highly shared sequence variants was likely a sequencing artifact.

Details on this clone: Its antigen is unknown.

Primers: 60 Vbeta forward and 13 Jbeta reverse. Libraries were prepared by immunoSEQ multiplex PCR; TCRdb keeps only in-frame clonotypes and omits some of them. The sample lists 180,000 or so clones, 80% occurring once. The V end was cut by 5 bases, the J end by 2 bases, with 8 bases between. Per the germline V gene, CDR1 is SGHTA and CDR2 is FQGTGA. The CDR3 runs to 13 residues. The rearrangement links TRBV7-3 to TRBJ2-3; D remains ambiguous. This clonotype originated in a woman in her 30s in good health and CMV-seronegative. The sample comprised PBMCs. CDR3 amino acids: CASSIVPTDTQYF. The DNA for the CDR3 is TGTGCCAGCAGCATAGTCCCCACAGATACGCAGTATTTT.